The following is a T cell receptor (beta chain) sequence with its context. Its specificity is unknown. The data are from a study of cytomegalovirus exposure and HLA in healthy donors. Broader study findings: The only immune exposure information that was available was CMV serostatus. In presence/absence analyses, roughly uniform sequencing depth across donors was assumed.

V was cut by 2 bases and J by 0 bases, with 10 bases left in between. The germline gives CDR1 MNHEY, CDR2 SMNVEV (reference sequence). The CDR3 consists of 15 residues. Both 60 Vbeta primers and 13 Jbeta primers went into the PCR. The data were produced by immunoSEQ multiplex PCR, yet TCRdb's version contains in-frame clones alone and is incomplete. The sample records 150,000 to 200,000 clones, around three quarters being singletons. The chain recombines TRBV27 with TRBJ1-1; D unresolved. This TCR was recovered from a woman aged 25 to 39 in good health and CMV-seronegative. The specimen was PBMCs. CDR3 residues: CASSLQASMNTEAFF. The DNA of the CDR3 is TGTGCCAGCAGTTTACAGGCGTCGATGAACACTGAAGCTTTCTTT.